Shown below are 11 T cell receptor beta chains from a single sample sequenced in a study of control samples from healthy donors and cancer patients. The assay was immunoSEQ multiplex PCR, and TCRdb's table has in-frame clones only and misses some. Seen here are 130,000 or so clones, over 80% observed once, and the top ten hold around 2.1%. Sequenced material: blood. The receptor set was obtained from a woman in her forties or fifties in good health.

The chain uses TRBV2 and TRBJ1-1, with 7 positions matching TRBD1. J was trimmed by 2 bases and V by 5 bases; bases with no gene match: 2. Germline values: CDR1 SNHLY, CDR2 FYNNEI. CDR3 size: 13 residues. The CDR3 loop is CASSRDSNTEAFF. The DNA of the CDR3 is TGTGCCAGCAGTCGGGACAGCAACACTGAAGCTTTCTTT.

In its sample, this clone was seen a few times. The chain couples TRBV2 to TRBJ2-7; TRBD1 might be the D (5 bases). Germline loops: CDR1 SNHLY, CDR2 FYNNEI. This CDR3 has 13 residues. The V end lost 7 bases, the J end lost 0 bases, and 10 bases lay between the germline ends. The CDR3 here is CASIYRSSYEQYF. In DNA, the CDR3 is TGTGCCAGCATTTACAGGAGCTCCTACGAGCAGTACTTC. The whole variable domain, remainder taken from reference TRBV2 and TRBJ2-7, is EPEVTQTPSHQVTQMGQEVILRCVPISNHLYFYWYRQILGQKVEFLVSFYNNEISEKSEIFDDQFSVERPDGSNFTLKIRSTKLEDSAMYFCASIYRSSYEQYFGPGTRLTVT.

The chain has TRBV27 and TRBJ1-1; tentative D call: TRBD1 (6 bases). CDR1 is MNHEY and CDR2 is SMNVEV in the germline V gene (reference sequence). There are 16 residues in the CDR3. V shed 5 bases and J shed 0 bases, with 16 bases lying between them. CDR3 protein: CASSTDLDRLNTEAFF. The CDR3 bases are TGTGCCAGCAGTACCGACCTGGACAGACTGAACACTGAAGCTTTCTTT.

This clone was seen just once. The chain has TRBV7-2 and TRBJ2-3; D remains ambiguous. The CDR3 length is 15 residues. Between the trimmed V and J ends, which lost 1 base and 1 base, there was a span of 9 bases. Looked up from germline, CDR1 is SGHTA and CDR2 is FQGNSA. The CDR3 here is CASSLVGVRTDTQYF. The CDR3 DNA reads TGTGCCAGCAGCTTAGTAGGCGTACGCACAGATACGCAGTATTTT.

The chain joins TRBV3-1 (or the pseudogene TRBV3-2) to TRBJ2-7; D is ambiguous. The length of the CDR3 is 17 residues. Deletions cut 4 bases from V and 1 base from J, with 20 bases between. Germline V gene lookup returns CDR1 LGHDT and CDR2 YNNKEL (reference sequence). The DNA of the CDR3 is TGTGCCAGCAGCCCGAATTTGGGCCTTGCTAAATCCTACGAGCAGTACTTC. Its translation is CASSPNLGLAKSYEQYF.

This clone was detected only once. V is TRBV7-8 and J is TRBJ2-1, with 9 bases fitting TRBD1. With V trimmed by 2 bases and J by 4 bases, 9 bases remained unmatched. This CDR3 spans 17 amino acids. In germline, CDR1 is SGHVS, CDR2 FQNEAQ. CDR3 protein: CASSLLPGQGIYNEQFF. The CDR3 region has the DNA TGTGCCAGCAGCTTATTACCGGGACAGGGAATTTACAATGAGCAGTTCTTC.

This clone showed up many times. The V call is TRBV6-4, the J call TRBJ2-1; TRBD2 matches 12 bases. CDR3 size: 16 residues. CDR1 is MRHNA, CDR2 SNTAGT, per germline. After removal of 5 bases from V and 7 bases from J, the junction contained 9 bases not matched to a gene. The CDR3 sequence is CASSPSGGADWNEQFF. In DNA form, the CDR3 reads TGTGCCAGCAGTCCTAGCGGGGGGGCGGATTGGAATGAGCAGTTCTTC.

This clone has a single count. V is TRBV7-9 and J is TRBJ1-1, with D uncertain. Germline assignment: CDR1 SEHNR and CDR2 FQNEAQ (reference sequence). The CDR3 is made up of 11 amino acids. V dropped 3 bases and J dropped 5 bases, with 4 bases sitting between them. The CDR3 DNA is TGTGCCAGCAGCTTCGGGACTGAAGCTTTCTTT. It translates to CASSFGTEAFF. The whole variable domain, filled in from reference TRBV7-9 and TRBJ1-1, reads DTGVSQNPRHKITKRGQNVTFRCDPISEHNRLYWYRQTLGQGPEFLTYFQNEAQLEKSRLLSDRFSAERPKGSFSTLEIQRTEQGDSAMYLCASSFGTEAFFGQGTRLTVV.

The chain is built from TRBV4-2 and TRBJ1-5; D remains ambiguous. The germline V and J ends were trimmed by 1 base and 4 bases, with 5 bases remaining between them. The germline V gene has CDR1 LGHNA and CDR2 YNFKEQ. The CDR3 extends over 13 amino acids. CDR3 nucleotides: TGTGCCAGCAGCCAAGGGGGAAATCAGCCCCAGCATTTT. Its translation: CASSQGGNQPQHF.

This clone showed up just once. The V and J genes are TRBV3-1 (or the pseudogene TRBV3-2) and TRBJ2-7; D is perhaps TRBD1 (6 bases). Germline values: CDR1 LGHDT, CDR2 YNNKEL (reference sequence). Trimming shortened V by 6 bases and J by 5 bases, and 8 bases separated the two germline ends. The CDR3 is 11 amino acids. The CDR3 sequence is CASRRGNEQYF. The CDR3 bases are TGTGCCAGCAGGAGGGGGAACGAGCAGTACTTC.

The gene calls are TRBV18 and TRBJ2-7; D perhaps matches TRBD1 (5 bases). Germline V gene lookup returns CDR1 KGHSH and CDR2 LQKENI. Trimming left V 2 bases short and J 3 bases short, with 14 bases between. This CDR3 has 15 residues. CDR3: CASSPVRGSIYEQYF. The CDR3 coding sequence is TGTGCCAGCTCACCAGTTAGGGGATCTATCTACGAGCAGTACTTC.